This TCR beta chain was obtained from a study of tumor and adjacent non-tumor tissue in lung cancer. There are many counts of this clonotype. CDR3 length: 12 amino acids. V was shortened by 7 bases and J by 6 bases, with 10 bases between the two germline ends. TCRbeta libraries were built with three rounds of nested PCR, modified from ARM-PCR. TCRdb redid the calling of the multiplex PCR reads with MiXCR, one entry per CDR3 protein. This repertoire shows about 98,000 distinct CDR3 sequences, about 80% found once; its top ten account for 30%. This sample's RNA came from whole unsorted tissue. This non-tumor lung sample came from over 3 cm beyond the tumor edge.

V usage is TRBV12-3 or TRBV12-4 and J usage is TRBJ2-1; no definite D call. What was sequenced was distant non-tumor lung tissue. The sequence came from a man between 60 and 70 years old with small cell lung cancer. The CDR3 sequence is CASTKDANEQFF. CDR3 nucleotide sequence: TGTGCCAGCACCAAGGACGCCAATGAGCAGTTCTTC.